Sequencing of this TCR beta chain was carried out in a study of identical twins. The germline V and J ends were trimmed by 4 bases and 6 bases, with 16 bases remaining between them. This CDR3 contains 15 residues. Germline CDR1 LGHNA, CDR2 YSLEER. TCRdb re-analysed the 5' RACE reads in MiXCR, keeping a single row per CDR3 protein. Of some 500,000 distinct CDR3 sequences listed, 14% are singletons. This clonotype was observed a handful of times. This same sample was also part of a study on yellow fever vaccine responses in identical twins. That paper adds: Twins reportedly had a vaccine T cell response that seemed partly convergent, partly personalized.

The sequence came from a woman under 30 in good health. The sequencing input was CD4+ T cells sorted from blood. The chain has TRBV4-3 and TRBJ2-4; D gene unclear. This CDR3 reads CASSPNILRRNIQYF. DNA of the CDR3: TGCGCCAGCAGCCCAAACATACTGAGGAGAAACATTCAGTACTTC.